The following is a T cell receptor (beta chain) sequence with its context. The antigen remains unidentified. TCRdb analysed the reads with MiXCR anew, one entry per CDR3 protein. The table shows some 440,000 distinct CDR3 sequences, with about 33% occurring only once. From germline, CDR1 is DFQATT and CDR2 SNEGSKA (reference sequence). The CDR3 covers 16 residues. Trimming shortened V by 0 bases and J by 3 bases, and 17 bases separated the two germline ends. This record belongs to a study of T cell repertoires in cytomegalovirus infection. Background on the study: Public signatures in TCR beta pointed to CMV infection and matching HLA type. Overall study findings and caveats: Across the ex vivo response, the dominant clonotypes were HLA-C-restricted CMV-specific TCR beta clonotypes.

The receptor comes from a human donor in good health (CMV status not recorded). Some clones in this sample may be carry-over from other donors' samples. Sequences were obtained from PBMCs. This chain joins TRBV20-1 and TRBJ1-1; a weak D match, TRBD1 (5 bases). CDR3 nucleotide sequence: TGCAGTGCTAGAGATAGGTCCGGCAGGGTTTACACTGAAGCTTTCTTT. As protein: CSARDRSGRVYTEAFF.